Sequencing of this TCR beta chain was carried out in a study of neurological immune-mediated disorders. Broader study findings: No expanded-clone CDR3 amino acid sequence recurred across subjects, suggesting private TCR-beta repertoires.

The T cells used for sorted libraries numbered 1 million, either CD4+ or CD8+. 5'RACE employing 10-nucleotide random UMIs yielded the cDNA. A single record per CDR3 protein comes from TCRdb applying MiXCR to the 5' RACE reads. Found here are about 14,000 distinct CDR3 sequences, around 14% of them singletons; the top ten hold around 45%. This clonotype was observed at least ten times. Its target is not known. Sequenced sample: CD8+ T cells from blood. This sequence was found in a female donor with HTLV-1-associated myelopathy (HAM/TSP).

CDR3 in amino acids: CASSSDGSSGNTIYF. The CDR3 DNA follows: TGTGCCAGCAGCTCGGACGGGAGCTCTGGAAACACCATATATTTT. The chain carries TRBV7-2 and TRBJ1-3; D is unresolved. The CDR3 is 15 amino acids. V lost 4 bases to trimming and J lost 0 bases, with 10 bases between them. Germline V gene lookup returns CDR1 SGHTA and CDR2 FQGNSA.